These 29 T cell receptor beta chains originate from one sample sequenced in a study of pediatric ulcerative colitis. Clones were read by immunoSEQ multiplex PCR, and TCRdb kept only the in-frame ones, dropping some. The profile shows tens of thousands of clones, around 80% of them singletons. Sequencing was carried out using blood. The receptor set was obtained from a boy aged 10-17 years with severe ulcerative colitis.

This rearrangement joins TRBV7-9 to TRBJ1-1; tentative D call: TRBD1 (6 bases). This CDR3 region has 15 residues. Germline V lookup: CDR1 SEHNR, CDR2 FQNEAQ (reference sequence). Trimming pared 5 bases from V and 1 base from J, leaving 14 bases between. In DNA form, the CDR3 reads TGTGCCAGCAGCCTAGGGGTGACAGGGAACACTGAAGCTTTCTTT. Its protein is CASSLGVTGNTEAFF. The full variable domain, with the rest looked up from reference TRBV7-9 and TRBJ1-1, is DTGVSQNPRHKITKRGQNVTFRCDPISEHNRLYWYRQTLGQGPEFLTYFQNEAQLEKSRLLSDRFSAERPKGSFSTLEIQRTEQGDSAMYLCASSLGVTGNTEAFFGQGTRLTVV.

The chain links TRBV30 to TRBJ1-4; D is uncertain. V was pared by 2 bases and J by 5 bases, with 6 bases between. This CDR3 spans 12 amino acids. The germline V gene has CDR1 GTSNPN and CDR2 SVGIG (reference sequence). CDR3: CAWSRRNEKLFF. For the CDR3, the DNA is TGTGCCTGGAGTCGACGAAATGAAAAACTGTTTTTT.

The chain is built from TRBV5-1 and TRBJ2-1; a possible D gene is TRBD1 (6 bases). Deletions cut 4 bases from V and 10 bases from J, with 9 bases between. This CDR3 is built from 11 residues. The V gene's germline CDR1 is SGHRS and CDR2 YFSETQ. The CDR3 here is CASSEGTEQFF. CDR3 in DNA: TGCGCCAGCAGCGAGGGGACAGAGCAGTTCTTC.

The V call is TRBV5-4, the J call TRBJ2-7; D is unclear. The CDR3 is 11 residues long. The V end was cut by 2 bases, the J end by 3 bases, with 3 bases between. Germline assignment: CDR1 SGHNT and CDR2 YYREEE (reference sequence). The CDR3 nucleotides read TGTGCCAGCAGCTTCAACTACGAGCAGTACTTC. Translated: CASSFNYEQYF.

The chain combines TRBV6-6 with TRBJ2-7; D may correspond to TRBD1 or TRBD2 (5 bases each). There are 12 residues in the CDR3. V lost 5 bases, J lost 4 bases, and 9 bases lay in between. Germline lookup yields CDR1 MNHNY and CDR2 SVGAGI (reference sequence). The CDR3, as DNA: TGTGCCAGCAGTAGGGACGGGTACGAGCAGTACTTC. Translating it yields CASSRDGYEQYF.

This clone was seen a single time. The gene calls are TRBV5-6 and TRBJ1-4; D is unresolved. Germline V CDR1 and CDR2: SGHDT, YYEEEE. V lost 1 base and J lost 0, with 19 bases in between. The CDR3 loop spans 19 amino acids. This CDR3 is CASSLFLSPDLATNEKLFF. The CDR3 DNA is TGTGCCAGCAGCTTGTTTTTGTCGCCGGACCTTGCAACTAATGAAAAACTGTTTTTT.

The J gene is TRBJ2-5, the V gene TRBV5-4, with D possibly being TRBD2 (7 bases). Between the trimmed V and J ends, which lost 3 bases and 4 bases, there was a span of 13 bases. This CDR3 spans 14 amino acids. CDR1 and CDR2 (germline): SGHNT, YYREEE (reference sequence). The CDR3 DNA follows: TGTGCCAGCAGCTCCCGGGGGGCCGGAGAGACCCAGTACTTC. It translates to CASSSRGAGETQYF.

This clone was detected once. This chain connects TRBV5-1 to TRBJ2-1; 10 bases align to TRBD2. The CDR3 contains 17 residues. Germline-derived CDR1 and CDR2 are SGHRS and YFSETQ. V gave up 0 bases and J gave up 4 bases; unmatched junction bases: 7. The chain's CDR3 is CASSLAVASGGYNEQFF. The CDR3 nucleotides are TGCGCCAGCAGCTTGGCCGTGGCTAGCGGGGGATACAATGAGCAGTTCTTC.

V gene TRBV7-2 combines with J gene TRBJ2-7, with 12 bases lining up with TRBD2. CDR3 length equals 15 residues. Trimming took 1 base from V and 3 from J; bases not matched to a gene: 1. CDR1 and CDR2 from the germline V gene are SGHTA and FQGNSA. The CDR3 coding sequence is TGTGCCAGCAGCTTAGGACTAGCGGGGGACTACGAGCAGTACTTC. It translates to CASSLGLAGDYEQYF. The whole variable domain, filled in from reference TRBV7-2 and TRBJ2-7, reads GAGVSQSPSNKVTEKGKDVELRCDPISGHTALYWYRQSLGQGLEFLIYFQGNSAPDKSGLPSDRFSAERTGGSVSTLTIQRTQQEDSAVYLCASSLGLAGDYEQYFGPGTRLTVT.

The CDR3 coding sequence is TGTGCTAGTGCGAGAACCCTATCCTACAATGAGCAGTTCTTC. Protein product: CASARTLSYNEQFF. This rearrangement joins TRBV12-5 to TRBJ2-1; the D is unclear. Trimming cost V 7 bases and J 1 base, with 11 bases left between them. The length of the CDR3 is 14 residues. Germline assignment: CDR1 LGHNT and CDR2 FRNRAP.

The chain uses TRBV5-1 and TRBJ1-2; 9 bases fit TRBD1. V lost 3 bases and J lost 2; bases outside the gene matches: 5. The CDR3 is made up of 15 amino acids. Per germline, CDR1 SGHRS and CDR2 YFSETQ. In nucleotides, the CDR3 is TGCGCCAGCAGCTCGGGACAGGGAAAGAACTATGGCTACACCTTC. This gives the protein CASSSGQGKNYGYTF. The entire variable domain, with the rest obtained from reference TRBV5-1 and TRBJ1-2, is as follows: KAGVTQTPRYLIKTRGQQVTLSCSPISGHRSVSWYQQTPGQGLQFLFEYFSETQRNKGNFPGRFSGRQFSNSRSEMNVSTLELGDSALYLCASSSGQGKNYGYTFGSGTRLTVV.

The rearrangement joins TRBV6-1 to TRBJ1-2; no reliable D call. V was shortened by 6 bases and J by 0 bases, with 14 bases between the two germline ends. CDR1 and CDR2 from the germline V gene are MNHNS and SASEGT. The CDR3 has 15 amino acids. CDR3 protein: CASSLESKTNYGYTF. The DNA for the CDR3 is TGTGCCAGCAGCTTGGAATCTAAGACTAACTATGGCTACACCTTC.

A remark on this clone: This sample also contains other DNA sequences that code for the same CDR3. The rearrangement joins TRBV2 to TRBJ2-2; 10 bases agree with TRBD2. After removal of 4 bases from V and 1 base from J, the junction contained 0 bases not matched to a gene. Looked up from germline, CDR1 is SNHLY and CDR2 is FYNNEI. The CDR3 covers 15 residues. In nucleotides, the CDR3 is TGTGCCAGCAGTGCTAGCGGGGGGAACACCGGGGAGCTGTTTTTT. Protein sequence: CASSASGGNTGELFF.

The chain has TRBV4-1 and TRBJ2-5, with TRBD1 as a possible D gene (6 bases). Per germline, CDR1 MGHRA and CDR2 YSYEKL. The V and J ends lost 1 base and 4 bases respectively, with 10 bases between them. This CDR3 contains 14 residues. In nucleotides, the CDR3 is TGCGCCAGCAGCCAAGCACAGGGAAGAGAGACCCAGTACTTC. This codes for CASSQAQGRETQYF.

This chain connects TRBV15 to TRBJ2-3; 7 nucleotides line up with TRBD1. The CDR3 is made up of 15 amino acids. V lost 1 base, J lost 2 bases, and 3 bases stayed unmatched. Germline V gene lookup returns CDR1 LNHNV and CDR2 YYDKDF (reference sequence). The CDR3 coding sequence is TGTGCCACCAGCAGAGGAGACAGGGACACAGATACGCAGTATTTT. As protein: CATSRGDRDTDTQYF.

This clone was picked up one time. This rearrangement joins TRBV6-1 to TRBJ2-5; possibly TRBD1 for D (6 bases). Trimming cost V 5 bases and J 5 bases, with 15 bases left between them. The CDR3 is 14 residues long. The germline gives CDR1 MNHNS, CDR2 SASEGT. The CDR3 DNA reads TGTGCCAGCAGTACGACAGGCGGTAGGGAGACCCAGTACTTC. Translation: CASSTTGGRETQYF.

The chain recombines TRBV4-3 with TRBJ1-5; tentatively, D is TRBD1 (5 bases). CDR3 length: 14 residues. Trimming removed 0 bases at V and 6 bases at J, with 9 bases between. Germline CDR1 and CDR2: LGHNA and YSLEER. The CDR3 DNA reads TGCGCCAGCAGCCAAGAAAGGGGTGTTCAGCCCCAGCATTTT. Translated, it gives CASSQERGVQPQHF.

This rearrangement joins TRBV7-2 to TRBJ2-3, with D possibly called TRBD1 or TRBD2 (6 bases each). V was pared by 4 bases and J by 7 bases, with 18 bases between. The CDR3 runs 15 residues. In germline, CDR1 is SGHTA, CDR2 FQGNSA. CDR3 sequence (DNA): TGTGCCAGCAGCTCCTTCGGGGGCCCCTCATATACGCAGTATTTT. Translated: CASSSFGGPSYTQYF.

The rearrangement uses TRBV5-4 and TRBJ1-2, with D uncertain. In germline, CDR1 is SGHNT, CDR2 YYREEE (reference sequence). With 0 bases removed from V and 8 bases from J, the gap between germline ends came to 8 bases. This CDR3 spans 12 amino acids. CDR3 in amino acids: CASSLGPNGYTF. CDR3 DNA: TGTGCCAGCAGCTTGGGACCCAACGGCTACACCTTC.

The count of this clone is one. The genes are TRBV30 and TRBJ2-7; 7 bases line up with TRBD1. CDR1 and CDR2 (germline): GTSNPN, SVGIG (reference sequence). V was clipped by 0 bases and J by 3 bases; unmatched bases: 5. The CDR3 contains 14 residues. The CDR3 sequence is CAWSVTGVVYEQYF. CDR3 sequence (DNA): TGTGCCTGGAGTGTTACAGGGGTTGTCTACGAGCAGTACTTC.

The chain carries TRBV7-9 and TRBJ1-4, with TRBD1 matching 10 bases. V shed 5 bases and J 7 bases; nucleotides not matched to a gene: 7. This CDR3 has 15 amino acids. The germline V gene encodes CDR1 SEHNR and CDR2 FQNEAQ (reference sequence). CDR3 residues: CASSPTRTGGEKLFF. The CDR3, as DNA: TGTGCCAGCAGCCCCACCCGGACAGGGGGTGAAAAACTGTTTTTT.

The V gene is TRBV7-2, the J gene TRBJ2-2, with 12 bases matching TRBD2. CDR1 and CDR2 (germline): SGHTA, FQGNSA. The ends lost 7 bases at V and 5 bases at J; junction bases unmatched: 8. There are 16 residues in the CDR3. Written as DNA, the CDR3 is TGTGCCAGCACCCCTAGCGGGGGGGCACGGACCGGGGAGCTGTTTTTT. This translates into CASTPSGGARTGELFF. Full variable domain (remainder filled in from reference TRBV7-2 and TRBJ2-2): GAGVSQSPSNKVTEKGKDVELRCDPISGHTALYWYRQSLGQGLEFLIYFQGNSAPDKSGLPSDRFSAERTGGSVSTLTIQRTQQEDSAVYLCASTPSGGARTGELFFGEGSRLTVL.

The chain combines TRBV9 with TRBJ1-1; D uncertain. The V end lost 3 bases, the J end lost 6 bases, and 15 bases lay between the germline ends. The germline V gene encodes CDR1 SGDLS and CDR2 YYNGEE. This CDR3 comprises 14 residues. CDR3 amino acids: CASSAPGVSAEAFF. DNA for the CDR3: TGTGCCAGCAGCGCTCCCGGGGTTTCAGCTGAAGCTTTCTTT.

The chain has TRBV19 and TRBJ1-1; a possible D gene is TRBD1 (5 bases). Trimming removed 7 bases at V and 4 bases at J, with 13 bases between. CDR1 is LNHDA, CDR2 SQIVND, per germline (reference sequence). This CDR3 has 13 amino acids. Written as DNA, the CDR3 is TGTGCCAGTACGGCCGGGGCTACCACTGAAGCTTTCTTT. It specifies CASTAGATTEAFF.

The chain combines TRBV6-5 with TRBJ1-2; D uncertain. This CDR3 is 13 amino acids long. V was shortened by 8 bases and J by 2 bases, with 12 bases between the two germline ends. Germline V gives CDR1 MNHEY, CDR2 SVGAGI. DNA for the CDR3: TGTGCCAGCGGGAGACCAAGAAACTATGGCTACACCTTC. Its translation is CASGRPRNYGYTF.

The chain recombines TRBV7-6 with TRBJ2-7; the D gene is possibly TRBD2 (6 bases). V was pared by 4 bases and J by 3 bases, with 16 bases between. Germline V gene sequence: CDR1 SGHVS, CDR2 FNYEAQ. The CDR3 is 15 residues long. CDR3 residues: CASSSRERTNYEQYF. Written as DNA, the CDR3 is TGTGCCAGCAGCTCCCGGGAGAGAACTAACTACGAGCAGTACTTC.

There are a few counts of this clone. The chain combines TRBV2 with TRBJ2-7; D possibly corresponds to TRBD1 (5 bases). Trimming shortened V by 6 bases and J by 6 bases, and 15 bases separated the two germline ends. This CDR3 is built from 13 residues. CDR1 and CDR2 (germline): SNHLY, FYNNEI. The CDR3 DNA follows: TGTGCCAGCAGAACAGGCACACTCTCCGAGCAGTACTTC. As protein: CASRTGTLSEQYF.

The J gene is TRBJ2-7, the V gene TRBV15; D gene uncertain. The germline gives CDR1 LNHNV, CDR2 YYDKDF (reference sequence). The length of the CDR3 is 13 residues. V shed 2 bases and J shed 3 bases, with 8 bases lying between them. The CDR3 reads CATSRQEFYEQYF. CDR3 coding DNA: TGTGCCACCAGCAGACAGGAGTTCTACGAGCAGTACTTC. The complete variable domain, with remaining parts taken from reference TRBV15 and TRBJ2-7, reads DAMVIQNPRYQVTQFGKPVTLSCSQTLNHNVMYWYQQKSSQAPKLLFHYYDKDFNNEADTPDNFQSRRPNTSFCFLDIRSPGLGDTAMYLCATSRQEFYEQYFGPGTRLTVT.

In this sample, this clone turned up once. DNA of the CDR3: TGTGCCAGCAGCACCGCGGGACAGGGGGCATTTGGGTACTTC. It codes for CASSTAGQGAFGYF. The rearrangement joins TRBV2 to TRBJ2-7, with TRBD1 matching over 12 bases. The CDR3 spans 14 residues. Germline assignment: CDR1 SNHLY and CDR2 FYNNEI. The V and J ends lost 6 bases and 12 bases, in that order; junction bases with no gene match: 12.